This TCR beta chain is from a study of blood T cells in healthy people across ages. Whole-study results and caveats: Per million T cells, TCR beta diversity dropped about linearly as age rose. Bulk PBMC profiling left naive and antigen-experienced comparisons inconclusive.

It was with a sample-barcoded 5' primer and a J-beta primer mix that a second PCR of about 6 to 12 cycles was run. TCRdb passed the 5' RACE reads through MiXCR, listing each CDR3 protein once. The data hold some 710,000 distinct CDR3 sequences, with around half observed a single time. A note on this clonotype: Its specificity is not known.

Deletions cut 0 bases from V and 5 bases from J, with 16 bases between. This CDR3 contains 16 residues. Germline CDR1 is LGHNA and CDR2 is YNFKEQ. Drawn from each donor were ten milliliters of peripheral blood. Every sample gave at least 5 micrograms of total RNA when it was extracted. Sample: blood. The chain carries TRBV4-2 and TRBJ2-5; no reliable D call. The sequence was collected from a man older than 75 in good health. CDR3: CASSQDSGPDGETQYF. CDR3 sequence (DNA): TGTGCCAGCAGCCAAGATTCCGGACCCGACGGGGAGACCCAGTACTTC.